This T cell receptor (beta chain) was captured by sequencing in a study of CD8+ T cells in alopecia areata. As for treatment: oral pan-JAK inhibitor, 5-10 mg twice daily. PBMCs served as the source from which CD4+ and CD8+ T cells were sorted. Worth noting for this clone: Its target is not known.

General study points: Affected lesional scalp, above all in alopecia totalis/universalis, was more clonal than normal scalp. Throughout tofacitinib, many expanded lesional clones continued to persist in scalp and blood.

RNA was isolated and reverse transcribed to cDNA, the sequencing template. Only in-frame clones appear in the TCRdb table, and some are missing; sequencing was by immunoSEQ multiplex PCR. The sample has 80,000 to 100,000 clones; 40% to 50% are singletons. CDR3 size: 12 residues. Germline loops: CDR1 SGHRS, CDR2 YFSETQ. V lost 7 bases, J lost 6 bases, and 12 bases lay in between. The specimen was CD8+ T cells sorted from blood, collected at week 24, from a patient treated with tofacitinib. This receptor was identified in a human donor with alopecia areata. The J gene is TRBJ2-3, the V gene TRBV5-1; D is ambiguous. The CDR3 protein is CASASLGDTQYF. CDR3 nucleotides: TGCGCCAGCGCCTCCCTGGGGGATACGCAGTATTTT.